The 7 T cell receptor beta chains listed next were all sequenced from one sample in a study of long-term antiretroviral therapy in people with HIV. The assay used was immunoSEQ (version v3.0), run at survey level. Assay used: immunoSEQ multiplex PCR; TCRdb lists only in-frame clones, some missing. The sample consists of roughly 20,000 clones, over 80% of them appearing once. The input for sequencing was unsorted PBMCs, taken 4 years after starting antiretroviral therapy. The receptors stem from a man aged 18 to 30 with HIV.

This clone appeared a single time. The gene calls are TRBV7-6 and TRBJ1-1, with no clear D. CDR1 is SGHVS, CDR2 FNYEAQ, per germline. The CDR3 spans 14 residues. V was shortened by 5 bases and J by 5 bases, with 15 bases between the two germline ends. In DNA form, the CDR3 reads TGTGCCAGCAGCCGGTTTGGGCTGGCGACTGAAGCTTTCTTT. This translates into CASSRFGLATEAFF.

This sequence joins TRBV6-1 and TRBJ2-6, with 8 positions matching TRBD1. CDR3 length: 14 amino acids. Germline V gives CDR1 MNHNS, CDR2 SASEGT. The ends lost 8 bases at V and 2 bases at J; junction bases unmatched: 2. CDR3 amino acids: CASRQGTGANVLTF. CDR3 sequence (DNA): TGTGCCAGCCGACAGGGGACTGGGGCCAACGTCCTGACTTTC.

The gene calls are TRBV7-8 and TRBJ1-2; the match to TRBD1 covers 9 bases. CDR3 length: 15 residues. Trimming removed 5 bases from V and 4 bases from J; junction bases left unmatched: 8. Germline V lookup: CDR1 SGHVS, CDR2 FQNEAQ. CDR3 amino acids: CASSTLGQGSYGYTF. The CDR3 bases are TGTGCCAGCAGCACCCTAGGACAGGGGTCCTATGGCTACACCTTC.

The CDR3 loop is CASSGGQGGAWDTQYF. The CDR3 nucleotides are TGTGCCAGCAGTGGTGGACAGGGCGGGGCATGGGATACGCAGTATTTT. The chain links TRBV25-1 to TRBJ2-3; 8 nucleotides align to TRBD1. There are 16 residues in the CDR3. V lost 4 bases and J lost 6; bases outside the gene matches: 12. Germline V lookup: CDR1 MGHDK, CDR2 SYGVNS.

The chain has TRBV5-1 and TRBJ2-5, with D tentatively TRBD1 or TRBD2 (6 bases each). The germline gives CDR1 SGHRS, CDR2 YFSETQ. This CDR3 has 15 residues. Trimming took 4 bases from V and 8 from J, leaving 21 bases between them. CDR3: CASSPRGGPSGTQYF. CDR3 nucleotides: TGCGCCAGCAGCCCCCGAGGGGGGCCTTCTGGTACCCAGTACTTC.

V and J are TRBV27 and TRBJ2-2; 7 nucleotides line up with TRBD2. Per germline, CDR1 MNHEY and CDR2 SMNVEV (reference sequence). V was pared by 0 bases and J by 5 bases, with 6 bases of the junction left unmatched. The CDR3 is 16 amino acids. In nucleotides, the CDR3 is TGTGCCAGCAGTTTATCTCCGGGGGGAGGGACCGGGGAGCTGTTTTTT. Translated: CASSLSPGGGTGELFF.

This chain joins TRBV5-1 and TRBJ2-7, with D possibly matching TRBD1 (5 bases). Trimming took off 0 bases at V and 2 bases at J, with 12 bases between the two ends. The CDR3 has 15 residues. Germline V gene sequence: CDR1 SGHRS, CDR2 YFSETQ. The chain's CDR3 is CASSLDGAGPYEQYV. CDR3 in DNA: TGCGCCAGCAGCTTGGATGGGGCCGGGCCCTACGAGCAGTACGTC.